These 32 T cell receptor beta chains were sequenced from one sample in a study of OX40 agonist ivuxolimab in advanced cancers. Profiled with immunoSEQ multiplex PCR; TCRdb holds only in-frame clones, not every one. The data contain some 46,000 clones, approximately 80% of them singletons. Sequencing was performed on CD4+ or CD8+ T cells sorted from blood, taken in a trial of the OX40 agonist ivuxolimab. These receptors were collected from an adult with an advanced solid tumor such as melanoma, head and neck, liver or kidney cancer.

The V call is TRBV6-5, the J call TRBJ2-3, with D uncertain. The V gene's germline CDR1 is MNHEY and CDR2 SVGAGI. This CDR3 has 14 amino acids. Trimming took 6 bases from V and 0 from J, leaving 10 bases between them. The CDR3 sequence is CASSPLTSTDTQYF. The CDR3 DNA reads TGTGCCAGCAGCCCGTTGACCAGCACAGATACGCAGTATTTT.

The chain couples TRBV7-9 to TRBJ1-2; D unresolved. The CDR3 covers 15 residues. Germline V lookup: CDR1 SEHNR, CDR2 FQNEAQ (reference sequence). V dropped 0 bases and J dropped 2 bases, with 10 bases sitting between them. The CDR3 region is CASSLASTANYGYTF. CDR3 in DNA: TGTGCCAGCAGCTTAGCAAGCACGGCGAACTATGGCTACACCTTC.

This chain links TRBV7-2 with TRBJ2-5; 8 bases line up with TRBD1. CDR3 length: 18 amino acids. Per germline, CDR1 SGHTA and CDR2 FQGNSA. Trimming at V came to 0 bases and at J to 0 bases, leaving 9 bases not matched to a gene. For the CDR3, the DNA is TGTGCCAGCAGCTTAGCTTTTCATTCGGGACAGGACCAAGAGACCCAGTACTTC. This codes for CASSLAFHSGQDQETQYF.

V is TRBV6-1 and J is TRBJ2-7; TRBD1 or TRBD2 may be the D gene (5 bases each). The CDR3 extends over 16 amino acids. The V end lost 0 bases, the J end lost 1 base, and 13 bases lay between the germline ends. Germline V gene data show CDR1 as MNHNS and CDR2 as SASEGT. The chain's CDR3 is CASSEAPSGGSYEQYF. In nucleotides, the CDR3 is TGTGCCAGCAGTGAAGCACCTTCTGGGGGATCCTACGAGCAGTACTTC.

The gene calls are TRBV7-9 and TRBJ2-7; 8 nucleotides match TRBD1. CDR1 SEHNR and CDR2 FQNEAQ come from the germline V gene (reference sequence). V lost 5 bases and J lost 3; bases outside the gene matches: 9. The CDR3 consists of 15 residues. CDR3 sequence: CASSTTDRANYEQYF. CDR3 coding DNA: TGTGCCAGCAGCACCACGGACAGGGCGAACTACGAGCAGTACTTC.

The chain couples TRBV7-2 to TRBJ1-2; 8 nucleotides line up with TRBD1. Germline CDR1 reads SGHTA; CDR2 reads FQGNSA. J was trimmed by 5 bases and V by 2 bases; bases with no gene match: 7. The CDR3 has 15 residues. The CDR3 protein is CASSLRAGGEYGYTF. The CDR3 DNA reads as TGTGCCAGCAGCTTAAGGGCAGGGGGCGAGTATGGCTACACCTTC.

V and J are TRBV5-1 and TRBJ2-1, with 10 bases lining up with TRBD2. J was trimmed by 6 bases and V by 5 bases; bases with no gene match: 11. The CDR3 is 16 amino acids. Germline-derived CDR1 and CDR2 are SGHRS and YFSETQ. CDR3: CASRIIPGLASNEQFF. The CDR3 coding sequence is TGCGCCAGCAGAATTATCCCGGGACTAGCGTCCAATGAGCAGTTCTTC. The full variable domain, with the rest looked up from reference TRBV5-1 and TRBJ2-1, is KAGVTQTPRYLIKTRGQQVTLSCSPISGHRSVSWYQQTPGQGLQFLFEYFSETQRNKGNFPGRFSGRQFSNSRSEMNVSTLELGDSALYLCASRIIPGLASNEQFFGPGTRLTVL.

The V call is TRBV6-5, the J call TRBJ2-7; D possibly matches TRBD1 or TRBD2 (6 bases each). Germline V gene sequence: CDR1 MNHEY, CDR2 SVGAGI. The CDR3 has 14 residues. The V end lost 4 bases, the J end lost 2 bases, and 12 bases lay between the germline ends. CDR3 DNA sequence: TGTGCCAGCAGTTCCCCGGGGGCCCCCTACGAGCAGTACTTC. This translates into CASSSPGAPYEQYF.

The rearrangement joins TRBV28 to TRBJ2-2, with TRBD2 matching 8 bases. The germline V gene encodes CDR1 MDHEN and CDR2 SYDVKM. V was clipped by 5 bases and J by 5 bases; unmatched bases: 19. CDR3 length: 19 amino acids. CDR3 in amino acids: CASSPPGGGRPQGTGELFF. CDR3 DNA: TGTGCCAGCAGTCCCCCCGGGGGCGGGAGGCCCCAAGGTACCGGGGAGCTGTTTTTT.

This chain links TRBV18 with TRBJ1-5, with 7 bases identical to TRBD1. Germline values: CDR1 KGHSH, CDR2 LQKENI. J gave up 0 bases and V 4 bases, and 12 bases lay outside the gene matches. There are 18 residues in the CDR3. The CDR3 sequence is CASSRRSAQGVSNQPQHF. CDR3 DNA sequence: TGTGCCAGCTCACGGCGGTCTGCCCAGGGGGTTAGCAATCAGCCCCAGCATTTT.

This chain links TRBV7-2 with TRBJ2-6; D not certain. Germline V gene data show CDR1 as SGHTA and CDR2 as FQGNSA. The CDR3 has 17 amino acids. With 5 bases removed from V and 0 bases from J, the gap between germline ends came to 14 bases. In nucleotides, the CDR3 is TGTGCCAGCAGCCCCCTGGTTTTCACCTCTGGGGCCAACGTCCTGACTTTC. It translates to CASSPLVFTSGANVLTF. The full variable domain, with the rest looked up from reference TRBV7-2 and TRBJ2-6, is GAGVSQSPSNKVTEKGKDVELRCDPISGHTALYWYRQSLGQGLEFLIYFQGNSAPDKSGLPSDRFSAERTGGSVSTLTIQRTQQEDSAVYLCASSPLVFTSGANVLTFGAGSRLTVL.

The chain employs TRBV5-6 and TRBJ2-7; TRBD1 matches 10 bases. The CDR3 consists of 14 residues. The ends lost 4 bases at V and 7 bases at J; junction bases unmatched: 8. The germline V gene has CDR1 SGHDT and CDR2 YYEEEE. The CDR3 loop reads CASSIPDRGREQYF. In DNA, the CDR3 is TGTGCCAGCAGCATCCCGGACAGGGGGAGAGAGCAGTACTTC. The whole variable domain, remainder taken from reference TRBV5-6 and TRBJ2-7, is DAGVTQSPTHLIKTRGQQVTLRCSPKSGHDTVSWYQQALGQGPQFIFQYYEEEERQRGNFPDRFSGHQFPNYSSELNVNALLLGDSALYLCASSIPDRGREQYFGPGTRLTVT.

The J gene is TRBJ1-1, the V gene TRBV10-3; 9 nucleotides match TRBD1. The germline V gene has CDR1 ENHRY and CDR2 SYGVKD. Germline trimming cut 5 bases from V and 2 bases from J; bases unmatched to any gene: 3. The length of the CDR3 is 14 residues. The CDR3 DNA reads TGTGCCATCAGTTTGGGACAGGGTAACACTGAAGCTTTCTTT. Its protein product is CAISLGQGNTEAFF.

The chain joins TRBV11-2 to TRBJ1-1; D is unclear. The CDR3 extends over 12 amino acids. Germline CDR1 reads SGHAT; CDR2 reads FQNNGV. V gave up 4 bases and J gave up 9 bases, with 12 bases separating them. CDR3 DNA sequence: TGTGCCAGCAGCTCGAACCGGGATAAAGCTTTCTTT. It codes for CASSSNRDKAFF.

The DNA of the CDR3 is TGCAGCGGGCCAATCCCCCCCCTAGCGATAGAGGTATACAATGAGCAGTTCTTC. Translated, it gives CSGPIPPLAIEVYNEQFF. The chain has TRBV29-1 and TRBJ2-1; weak D call: TRBD2 (6 bases). The germline V gene encodes CDR1 SQVTM and CDR2 ANQGSEA. The CDR3 runs 18 residues. Trimming cost V 7 bases and J 4 bases, with 29 bases left between them.

This clone appeared once. The genes are TRBV7-2 and TRBJ2-6; weak D call: TRBD1 (6 bases). This CDR3 is built from 19 residues. CDR1 SGHTA and CDR2 FQGNSA come from the germline V gene. V gave up 5 bases and J gave up 8 bases, with 28 bases separating them. The CDR3 loop reads CASSPLLGQPGGWPNVLTF. CDR3 in DNA: TGTGCCAGCAGCCCTCTCCTTGGACAGCCTGGTGGTTGGCCCAACGTCCTGACTTTC.

The gene calls are TRBV10-3 and TRBJ2-5; D is undetermined. V shed 10 bases and J shed 5 bases, with 8 bases lying between them. The CDR3 covers 10 residues. Looked up from germline, CDR1 is ENHRY and CDR2 is SYGVKD. The DNA of the CDR3 is TGTGCCAAACCAGCGGAGACCCAGTACTTC. This codes for CAKPAETQYF.

V and J are TRBV5-4 and TRBJ2-5; 7 nucleotides agree with TRBD2. V shed 3 bases, J shed 5 bases, and the junction held 10 bases outside the gene matches. The CDR3 has 15 amino acids. Germline CDR1 and CDR2: SGHNT and YYREEE (reference sequence). The CDR3 nucleotides read TGTGCCAGCAGCTCTCAAGGGCGGGAGAGGGAGACCCAGTACTTC. The encoded protein is CASSSQGRERETQYF.

This clone was detected only a few times. The chain carries TRBV29-1 and TRBJ2-5; 8 positions match TRBD1. The CDR3 totals 14 residues. From germline, CDR1 is SQVTM and CDR2 ANQGSEA. With 5 bases clipped from V and 4 bases from J, the junction kept 9 bases outside the gene matches. The CDR3 loop is CSVWDLDRGETQYF. CDR3 in DNA: TGCAGCGTTTGGGATCTCGACAGGGGAGAGACCCAGTACTTC.

V and J are TRBV19 and TRBJ1-4; possible D gene TRBD1, 5 bases. The V and J ends lost 3 bases and 5 bases respectively, with 10 bases between them. This CDR3 spans 14 amino acids. From germline, CDR1 is LNHDA and CDR2 SQIVND (reference sequence). The CDR3 reads CASSIRQLNEKLFF. The CDR3 DNA follows: TGTGCCAGTAGTATCCGACAGCTAAATGAAAAACTGTTTTTT.

The V call is TRBV28, the J call TRBJ2-3; 7 nucleotides line up with TRBD2. V lost 5 bases, J lost 4 bases, and 12 bases stayed unmatched. The length of the CDR3 is 16 residues. CDR1 is MDHEN, CDR2 SYDVKM, per germline. CDR3 in amino acids: CASSVTGGSGPDTQYF. For the CDR3, the DNA is TGTGCCAGCAGTGTTACCGGCGGGAGCGGTCCAGATACGCAGTATTTT.

The chain joins TRBV5-6 to TRBJ2-3; D unresolved. Germline V CDR1 and CDR2: SGHDT, YYEEEE. Trimming took 1 base from V and 4 from J, leaving 10 bases between them. The CDR3 contains 14 residues. The CDR3 DNA is TGTGCCAGCAGCTTGTCGCACACACCAGATACGCAGTATTTT. Amino acids: CASSLSHTPDTQYF.

The rearrangement uses TRBV18 and TRBJ2-1; D is unclear. The germline gives CDR1 KGHSH, CDR2 LQKENI. The CDR3 has 13 amino acids. Trimming took off 5 bases at V and 10 bases at J, with 15 bases between the two ends. CDR3 region: CASSEEMVREQFF. The CDR3 DNA sequence: TGTGCCAGCTCAGAAGAAATGGTAAGAGAGCAGTTCTTC.

A few counts support this clone. CDR3 nucleotide sequence: TGTGCCAGCAGTCAAAGGACATTTGAAGCTTTCTTT. Translated, it gives CASSQRTFEAFF. The chain links TRBV7-7 to TRBJ1-1; TRBD1 might be the D (5 bases). V was clipped by 6 bases and J by 7 bases, with 12 bases between them. Germline CDR1 is SSHAT and CDR2 is FNYEAQ (reference sequence). The CDR3 consists of 12 residues.

The chain carries TRBV7-9 and TRBJ2-3; 10 positions match TRBD2. This CDR3 has 15 amino acids. With V trimmed by 5 bases and J by 4 bases, 6 bases remained unmatched. Germline V gene sequence: CDR1 SEHNR, CDR2 FQNEAQ (reference sequence). DNA for the CDR3: TGTGCCAGCAGCGAGCGGGGGGGCCTGTCAGATACGCAGTATTTT. Residues: CASSERGGLSDTQYF.

This chain uses TRBV2 with TRBJ1-1; the D gene is possibly TRBD1 (5 bases). CDR1 is SNHLY and CDR2 is FYNNEI in the germline V gene. Trimming removed 4 bases from V and 10 bases from J, with 13 bases in between. The CDR3 is 12 residues long. The CDR3 reads CASSGTPHVAFF. DNA for the CDR3: TGTGCCAGCAGTGGGACACCTCACGTAGCTTTCTTT.

The rearrangement uses TRBV19 and TRBJ2-3; D tentatively fits TRBD1 or TRBD2 (5 bases each). The germline V and J ends were trimmed by 7 bases and 4 bases, with 15 bases remaining between them. Germline V gene data show CDR1 as LNHDA and CDR2 as SQIVND (reference sequence). The CDR3 loop spans 14 amino acids. The CDR3, as DNA: TGTGCCAGTACGGGGACCTCGGTGGCAGATACGCAGTATTTT. Translating it yields CASTGTSVADTQYF.

This clone was detected only once. The gene calls are TRBV6-1 and TRBJ1-2, with D tentatively TRBD1 (6 bases). Germline values: CDR1 MNHNS, CDR2 SASEGT. V was trimmed by 4 bases and J by 5 bases, leaving 14 bases between them. The CDR3 is made up of 14 amino acids. CDR3 DNA sequence: TGTGCCAGCAGTGGGGGGGCGAGTATATATGGCTACACCTTC. Amino acids: CASSGGASIYGYTF.

The V gene is TRBV2, the J gene TRBJ2-5, with 9 bases that match TRBD1. The germline V gene has CDR1 SNHLY and CDR2 FYNNEI. There are 12 residues in the CDR3. The ends lost 7 bases at V and 5 bases at J; junction bases unmatched: 2. The CDR3 spells CASTGTGETQYF. In nucleotides, the CDR3 is TGTGCCAGCACCGGGACAGGGGAGACCCAGTACTTC. The complete variable domain, with remaining parts taken from reference TRBV2 and TRBJ2-5, reads EPEVTQTPSHQVTQMGQEVILRCVPISNHLYFYWYRQILGQKVEFLVSFYNNEISEKSEIFDDQFSVERPDGSNFTLKIRSTKLEDSAMYFCASTGTGETQYFGPGTRLLVL.

The chain carries TRBV15 and TRBJ2-3; D is perhaps TRBD2 (6 bases). CDR1 and CDR2 from the germline V gene are LNHNV and YYDKDF (reference sequence). This CDR3 is 16 amino acids long. V lost 1 base, J lost 5 bases, and 16 bases lay in between. This chain's CDR3 is CATSRGGRSRGDTQYF. The CDR3 DNA reads TGTGCCACCAGCAGAGGAGGGCGGTCGCGGGGAGATACGCAGTATTTT. The entire variable domain, with the rest obtained from reference TRBV15 and TRBJ2-3, is as follows: DAMVIQNPRYQVTQFGKPVTLSCSQTLNHNVMYWYQQKSSQAPKLLFHYYDKDFNNEADTPDNFQSRRPNTSFCFLDIRSPGLGDTAMYLCATSRGGRSRGDTQYFGPGTRLTVL.

V is TRBV11-2 and J is TRBJ1-2; D might be TRBD1 (5 bases). Trimming took 0 bases from V and 5 from J, leaving 13 bases between them. The CDR3 extends over 15 amino acids. CDR1 and CDR2 (germline): SGHAT, FQNNGV. CDR3 bases: TGTGCCAGCAGCTTAGATGGGGCGCGGTGGTATGGCTACACCTTC. It yields the protein CASSLDGARWYGYTF.

The chain joins TRBV6-5 to TRBJ1-6; D is ambiguous. Looked up from germline, CDR1 is MNHEY and CDR2 is SVGAGI. V was clipped by 7 bases and J by 6 bases, with 16 bases between them. The CDR3 length is 15 residues. CDR3 bases: TGTGCCAGCATCCAATCGGCGGGGTCTAATTCACCCCTCCACTTT. Encoded protein: CASIQSAGSNSPLHF.